The sequence of this T cell receptor (beta chain) was determined in a study of blood T cell repertoires in COVID-19. CDR1 and CDR2 (germline): MNHEY, SMNVEV (reference sequence). This CDR3 contains 13 residues. The junction had 13 bases not matched to a gene; V was cut back by 11 bases and J by 6 bases. Participants came from some 26 US areas, aged about 18 to 89 years. Recovered Cohort 3 donors showed two negative PCRs, clearance, or symptom resolution. Assay used: immunoSEQ multiplex PCR; TCRdb lists only in-frame clones, some missing. The sample has hundreds of thousands of clones; around 83% are singletons.

The chain employs TRBV27 and TRBJ2-7; the match to TRBD1 covers 7 bases. The origin of this receptor is a woman aged 40 to 50 who had recovered from COVID-19. The sample taken for sequencing was PBMCs or T cells enriched from blood (not recorded which). This CDR3 reads CARNASTGVEQYV. CDR3 sequence (DNA): TGTGCCCGGAACGCCTCCACAGGGGTCGAGCAGTACGTC.